One T cell receptor beta chain is described in this entry. Trimming removed 4 bases from V and 2 bases from J, with 12 bases in between. Germline CDR1 is SNHLY and CDR2 is FYNNEI. The CDR3 extends over 14 amino acids. The sample originates from a study of T-cell reconstitution after alpha-beta-depleted transplantation in children. Researchers prepared the TCRbeta library using unique molecular identifiers, the study reports. TCRdb reprocessed the PCR reads via MiXCR and lists one record per CDR3 protein. The sample shows fewer than 550,000 distinct CDR3 sequences, about 17% of them seen only once. The chain joins TRBV2 to TRBJ2-7; a possible D gene is TRBD1 (6 bases). The TCR comes from a boy in the first two years of life who had a stem cell transplant for Wiskott-Aldrich syndrome, so the T cells may come from the graft donor. The sequencing used PBMCs, mostly from graft donor cells, collected 360 days after TCRalphabeta/CD19-depleted stem cell transplant. The chain's CDR3 is CASSGPGATYEQYF. The CDR3 DNA follows: TGTGCCAGCAGTGGGCCAGGGGCAACCTACGAGCAGTACTTC.